This TCR beta chain was identified during a study of shared clonotypes between healthy human individuals. Study-level findings and limits: Clonotype sharing among donors was expected to depend on sequencing depth. Larger estimated richness was generally recorded for naive subsets relative to memory subsets. Since donors were few, the genetic and exposure-history diversity represented was limited.

About this clone itself: Its antigen is not known.

Terminally differentiated effector memory CD45RA+ cells were excluded from the naive CD8 cells, which were CD45RO-negative and positively selected for CCR7. In the authors' workflow: Filtering was not the same, since immunoSEQ gave junction-only sequences without quality scores. The assay was immunoSEQ multiplex PCR, and TCRdb's table has in-frame clones only and misses some. That table is the source of V, J and clone size, and D and trimming were worked out from the DNA. The top ten clones hold less than 2% of a sample with over 2,000,000 clones, around 93% of them seen once. The CDR3 totals 15 residues. The germline V gene encodes CDR1 SGHTA and CDR2 FQGTGA. V was pared by 1 base and J by 5 bases, with 14 bases between.

The TCR sequence derives from a young man in good health. Some clones in this sample may be carry-over from other donors' samples. The genes are TRBV7-3 and TRBJ1-1; D might be TRBD1 (6 bases). The sample was naive CD8+ T cells from PBMCs. This CDR3 reads CASSLKGRGGTEAFF. DNA of the CDR3: TGTGCCAGCAGCTTAAAAGGCAGGGGAGGGACTGAAGCTTTCTTT.